This entry features one TCR beta chain sequence. Other DNA sequences of this sample code for an identical CDR3. Generated by immunoSEQ multiplex PCR, the TCRdb table keeps only in-frame clones and is missing some. The table has some 140,000 clones, 92% seen once. The V gene lost 1 base and the J gene lost 9 bases, with 13 bases spanning the gap. This CDR3 contains 13 residues. The germline CDR1 and CDR2 sequences are SGHDT and YYEEEE. The data stem from a study of control samples from healthy donors and cancer patients. The sequence derives from a man in his thirties or forties in good health. Sequencing used blood. V usage is TRBV5-6 and J usage is TRBJ1-1; TRBD1 is a possible D gene (6 bases). CDR3 in DNA: TGTGCCAGCAGCTTGTCGACAGGTAATCAAGCTTTCTTT. Protein product: CASSLSTGNQAFF.